The sample holds a few counts of the clone carrying this TCR beta chain. Its antigen remains unidentified. V was clipped by 1 base and J by 10 bases, with 16 bases between them. CDR1 is SQVTM and CDR2 is ANQGSEA in the germline V gene. The CDR3 totals 13 residues. The sample is drawn from a study of T cell repertoires in cytomegalovirus infection. Across the whole study: Indications of both CMV infection and matching HLA type were provided by public TCR beta signatures.

General study results and limits: The ex vivo response was dominated by HLA-C-restricted CMV-specific TCR beta clonotypes.

Each CDR3 protein is one row after TCRdb ran MiXCR on the reads. This table has around 350,000 distinct CDR3 sequences, approximately 18% appearing once. This sequence was found in a human donor in good health (CMV status not recorded). Some clones in this sample may be carry-over from other donors' samples. The sequenced sample was PBMCs. The chain uses TRBV29-1 and TRBJ1-1; D is ambiguous. This CDR3 reads CSVEAGGVGGAFF. CDR3 bases: TGCAGCGTTGAAGCTGGCGGAGTCGGTGGAGCTTTCTTT.